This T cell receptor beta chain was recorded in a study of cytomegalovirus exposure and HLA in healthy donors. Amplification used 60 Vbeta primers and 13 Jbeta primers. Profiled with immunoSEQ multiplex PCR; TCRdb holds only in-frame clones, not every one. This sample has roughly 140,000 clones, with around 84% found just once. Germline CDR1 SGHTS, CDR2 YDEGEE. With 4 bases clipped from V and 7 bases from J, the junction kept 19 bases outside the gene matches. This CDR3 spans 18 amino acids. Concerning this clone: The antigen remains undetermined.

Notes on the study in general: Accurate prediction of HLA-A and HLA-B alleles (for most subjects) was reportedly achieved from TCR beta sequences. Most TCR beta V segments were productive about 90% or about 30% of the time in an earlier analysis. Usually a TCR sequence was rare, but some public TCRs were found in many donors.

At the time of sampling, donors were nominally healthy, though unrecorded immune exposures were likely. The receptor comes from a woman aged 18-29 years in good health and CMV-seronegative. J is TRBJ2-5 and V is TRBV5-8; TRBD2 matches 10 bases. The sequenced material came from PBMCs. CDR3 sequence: CASSPALWLAGVLATQYF. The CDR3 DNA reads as TGTGCCAGCAGCCCCGCGCTGTGGCTAGCGGGAGTCTTAGCGACCCAGTACTTC.